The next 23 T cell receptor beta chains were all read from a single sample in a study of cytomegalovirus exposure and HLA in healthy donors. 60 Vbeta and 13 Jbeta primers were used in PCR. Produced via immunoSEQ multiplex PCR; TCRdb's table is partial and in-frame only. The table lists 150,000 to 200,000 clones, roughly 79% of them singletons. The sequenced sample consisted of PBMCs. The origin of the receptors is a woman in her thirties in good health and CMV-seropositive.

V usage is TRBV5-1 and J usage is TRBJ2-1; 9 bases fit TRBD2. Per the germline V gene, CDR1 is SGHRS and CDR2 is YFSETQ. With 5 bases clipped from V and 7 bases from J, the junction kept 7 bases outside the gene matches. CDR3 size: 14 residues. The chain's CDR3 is CASSWRGGPNEQFF. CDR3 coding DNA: TGCGCCAGCAGTTGGCGGGGGGGCCCTAATGAGCAGTTCTTC.

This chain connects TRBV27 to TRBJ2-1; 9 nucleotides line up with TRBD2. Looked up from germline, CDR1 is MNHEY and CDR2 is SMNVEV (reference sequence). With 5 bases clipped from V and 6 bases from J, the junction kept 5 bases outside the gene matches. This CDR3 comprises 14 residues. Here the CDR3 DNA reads TGTGCCAGCAGTGTGGGACTAGCATCCAATGAGCAGTTCTTC. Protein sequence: CASSVGLASNEQFF.

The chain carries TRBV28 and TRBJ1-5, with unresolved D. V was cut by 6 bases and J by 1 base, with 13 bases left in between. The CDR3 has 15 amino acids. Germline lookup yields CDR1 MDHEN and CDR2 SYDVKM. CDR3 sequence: CASSPPQVSNQPQHF. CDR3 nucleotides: TGTGCCAGCAGCCCACCCCAGGTGAGCAATCAGCCCCAGCATTTT. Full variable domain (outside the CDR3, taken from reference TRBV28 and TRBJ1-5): DVKVTQSSRYLVKRTGEKVFLECVQDMDHENMFWYRQDPGLGLRLIYFSYDVKMKEKGDIPEGYSVSREKKERFSLILESASTNQTSMYLCASSPPQVSNQPQHFGDGTRLSIL.

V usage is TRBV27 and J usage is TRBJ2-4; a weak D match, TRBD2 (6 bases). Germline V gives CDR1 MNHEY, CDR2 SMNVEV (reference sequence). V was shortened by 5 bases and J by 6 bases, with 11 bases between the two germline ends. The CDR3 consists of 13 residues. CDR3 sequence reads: CASSTGGINIQYF. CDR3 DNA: TGTGCCAGCAGTACCGGGGGTATAAACATTCAGTACTTC.

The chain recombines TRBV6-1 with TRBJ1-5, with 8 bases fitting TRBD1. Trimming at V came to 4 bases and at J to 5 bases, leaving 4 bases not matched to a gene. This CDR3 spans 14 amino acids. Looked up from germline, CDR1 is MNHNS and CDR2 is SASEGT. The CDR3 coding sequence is TGTGCCAGCAGTGGTCCAGGGGGCCATCAGCCCCAGCATTTT. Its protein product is CASSGPGGHQPQHF.

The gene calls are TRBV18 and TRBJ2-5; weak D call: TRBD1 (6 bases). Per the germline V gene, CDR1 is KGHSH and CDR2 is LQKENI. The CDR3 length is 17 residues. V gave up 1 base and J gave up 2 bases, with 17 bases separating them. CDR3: CASSPRGGRARQETQYF. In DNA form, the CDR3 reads TGTGCCAGCTCACCACGAGGGGGTAGGGCCCGACAAGAGACCCAGTACTTC.

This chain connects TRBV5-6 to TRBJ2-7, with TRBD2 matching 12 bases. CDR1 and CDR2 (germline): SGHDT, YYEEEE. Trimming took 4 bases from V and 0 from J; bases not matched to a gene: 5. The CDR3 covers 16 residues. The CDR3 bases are TGTGCCAGCAGCCCATTGACTAGCGGGAGCTCCTACGAGCAGTACTTC. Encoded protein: CASSPLTSGSSYEQYF.

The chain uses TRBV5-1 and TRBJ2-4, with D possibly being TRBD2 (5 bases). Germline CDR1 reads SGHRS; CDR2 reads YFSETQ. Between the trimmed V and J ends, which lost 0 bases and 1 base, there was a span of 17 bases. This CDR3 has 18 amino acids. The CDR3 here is CASSLVAGGSRAKNIQYF. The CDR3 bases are TGCGCCAGCAGCTTGGTGGCAGGAGGTAGTAGGGCCAAAAACATTCAGTACTTC.

The CDR3 DNA reads as TGTGCCAGCAGTTACTCGTCCGGGGGTGGAACTGAAGCTTTCTTT. Translating it yields CASSYSSGGGTEAFF. This chain uses TRBV6-5 with TRBJ1-1; D perhaps matches TRBD1 (5 bases). V gave up 0 bases and J gave up 5 bases, with 13 bases separating them. CDR3 size: 15 residues. Germline loops: CDR1 MNHEY, CDR2 SVGAGI.

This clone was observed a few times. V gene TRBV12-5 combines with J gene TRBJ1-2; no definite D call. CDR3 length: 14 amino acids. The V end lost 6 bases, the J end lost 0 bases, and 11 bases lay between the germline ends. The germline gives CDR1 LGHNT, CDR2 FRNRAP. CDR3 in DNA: TGTGCTAGTGGCAGAGACACCTCTAACTATGGCTACACCTTC. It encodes CASGRDTSNYGYTF.

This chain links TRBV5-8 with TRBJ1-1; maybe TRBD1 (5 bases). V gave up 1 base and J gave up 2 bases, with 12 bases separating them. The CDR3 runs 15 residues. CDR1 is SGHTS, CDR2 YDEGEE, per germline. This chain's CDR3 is CASSLFQGFNTEAFF. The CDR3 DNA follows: TGTGCCAGCAGCTTGTTCCAGGGCTTTAACACTGAAGCTTTCTTT.

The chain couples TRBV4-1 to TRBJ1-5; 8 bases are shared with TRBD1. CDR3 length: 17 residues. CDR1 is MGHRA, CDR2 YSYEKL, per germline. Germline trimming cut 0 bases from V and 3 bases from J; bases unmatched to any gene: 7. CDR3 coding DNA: TGCGCCAGCAGCCAAGATGCAGGACAGGGACTCAATCAGCCCCAGCATTTT. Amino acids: CASSQDAGQGLNQPQHF.

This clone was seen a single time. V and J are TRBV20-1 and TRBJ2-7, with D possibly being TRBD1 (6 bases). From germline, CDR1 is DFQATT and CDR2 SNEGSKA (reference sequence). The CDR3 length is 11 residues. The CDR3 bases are TGCAAACAGGGAACGTCCTACGAGCAGTACTTC. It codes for CKQGTSYEQYF.

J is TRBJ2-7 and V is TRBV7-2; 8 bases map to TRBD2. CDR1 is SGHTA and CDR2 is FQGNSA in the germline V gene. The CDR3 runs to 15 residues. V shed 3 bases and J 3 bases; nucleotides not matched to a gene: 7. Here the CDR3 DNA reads TGTGCCAGCAGCTTGGTAACGGGGGGGAACTACGAGCAGTACTTC. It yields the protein CASSLVTGGNYEQYF.

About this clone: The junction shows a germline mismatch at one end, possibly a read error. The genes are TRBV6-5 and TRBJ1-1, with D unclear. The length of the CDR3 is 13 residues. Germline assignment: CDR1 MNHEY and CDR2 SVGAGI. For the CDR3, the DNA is TGTGCCAGCAGTTCGGGGTTGAGCACTAAAGCTTTCTTT. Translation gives CASSSGLSTKAFF.

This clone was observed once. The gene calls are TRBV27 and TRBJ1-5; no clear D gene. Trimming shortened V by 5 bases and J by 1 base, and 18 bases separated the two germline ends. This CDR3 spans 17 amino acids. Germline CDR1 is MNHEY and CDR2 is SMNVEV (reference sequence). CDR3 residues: CASSPRVREGSNQPQHF. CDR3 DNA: TGTGCCAGCAGTCCCCGAGTGCGGGAAGGGAGCAATCAGCCCCAGCATTTT.

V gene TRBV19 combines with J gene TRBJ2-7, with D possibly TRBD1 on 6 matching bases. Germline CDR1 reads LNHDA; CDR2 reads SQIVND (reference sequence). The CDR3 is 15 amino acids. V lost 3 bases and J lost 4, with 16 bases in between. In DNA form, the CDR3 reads TGTGCCAGTAGTATTTTGGGGGCGACCGGGTACGAGCAGTACTTC. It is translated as CASSILGATGYEQYF. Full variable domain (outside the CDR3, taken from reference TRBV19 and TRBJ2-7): DGGITQSPKYLFRKEGQNVTLSCEQNLNHDAMYWYRQDPGQGLRLIYYSQIVNDFQKGDIAEGYSVSREKKESFPLTVTSAQKNPTAFYLCASSILGATGYEQYFGPGTRLTVT.

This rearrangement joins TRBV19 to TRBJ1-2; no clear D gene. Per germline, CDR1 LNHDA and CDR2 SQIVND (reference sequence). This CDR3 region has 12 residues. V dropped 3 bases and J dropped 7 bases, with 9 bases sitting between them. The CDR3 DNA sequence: TGTGCCAGTAGTATCCAGGCAACTGGCTACACCTTC. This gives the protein CASSIQATGYTF.

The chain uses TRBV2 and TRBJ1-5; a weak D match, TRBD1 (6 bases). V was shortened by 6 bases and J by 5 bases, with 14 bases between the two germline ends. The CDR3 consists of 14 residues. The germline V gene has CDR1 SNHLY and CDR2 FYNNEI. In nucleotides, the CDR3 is TGTGCCAGCAGCCGCGGCAGGGGATATCAGCCCCAGCATTTT. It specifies CASSRGRGYQPQHF.

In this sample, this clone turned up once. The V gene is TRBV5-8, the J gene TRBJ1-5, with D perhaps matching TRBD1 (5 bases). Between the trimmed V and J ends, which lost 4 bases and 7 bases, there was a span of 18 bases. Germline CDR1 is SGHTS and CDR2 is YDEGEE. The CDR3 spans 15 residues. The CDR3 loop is CASSPRGRDWQPQHF. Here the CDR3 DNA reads TGTGCCAGCAGCCCCCGCGGTCGGGACTGGCAGCCCCAGCATTTT.

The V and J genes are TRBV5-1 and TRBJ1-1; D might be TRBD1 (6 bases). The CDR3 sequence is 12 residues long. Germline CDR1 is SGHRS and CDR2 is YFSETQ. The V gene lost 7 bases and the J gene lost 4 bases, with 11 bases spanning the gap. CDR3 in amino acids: CASSAGATEAFF. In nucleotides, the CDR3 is TGCGCCAGCTCTGCGGGGGCCACTGAAGCTTTCTTT.

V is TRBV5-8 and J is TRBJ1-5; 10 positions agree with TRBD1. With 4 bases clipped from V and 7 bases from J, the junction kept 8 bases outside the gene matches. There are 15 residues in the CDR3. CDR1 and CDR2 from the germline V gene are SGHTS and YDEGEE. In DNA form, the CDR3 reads TGTGCCAGCAGCGGCCGGGACAGGGGAAGCCAGCCCCAGCATTTT. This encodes CASSGRDRGSQPQHF.

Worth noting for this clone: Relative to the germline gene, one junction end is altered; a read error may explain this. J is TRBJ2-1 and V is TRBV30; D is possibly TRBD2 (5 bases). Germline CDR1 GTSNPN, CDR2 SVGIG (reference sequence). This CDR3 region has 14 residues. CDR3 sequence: CAWNSVRGYNEQFF. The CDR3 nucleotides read TGTGCATGGAATAGCGTCCGAGGCTACAATGAGCAGTTCTTC.